The 2 T cell receptor beta chains below all came from one sample that was sequenced in a study of CD8+CD57+ T cells in acquired aplastic anemia. It was genomic DNA that served as the template for profiling TCR beta VDJ and CDR3. TCRdb itself ran the reads through MiXCR, one entry per CDR3 protein. This sample has hundreds of thousands of distinct CDR3 sequences, with more than 40% found just once. Patients chosen for sequencing had shown CD8+CD57+ cell expansion by flow cytometry. Input material: sorted CD4+, CD8+, or CD8+CD57+ T cells (not recorded which) from PBMCs. These TCRs come from a human donor with aplastic anemia.

V is TRBV14 and J is TRBJ2-1; D remains unclear. In germline, CDR1 is SGHDN, CDR2 FVKESK. V was pared by 2 bases and J by 5 bases, with 4 bases between. The CDR3 runs 12 residues. CDR3 protein: CASSQINNEQFF. The CDR3 nucleotides read TGTGCCAGCAGCCAAATAAACAATGAGCAGTTCTTC.

The chain employs TRBV7-9 and TRBJ1-3, with 9 bases aligning to TRBD1. Germline assignment: CDR1 SEHNR and CDR2 FQNEAQ (reference sequence). This CDR3 spans 17 amino acids. V lost 5 bases and J lost 0; bases outside the gene matches: 8. CDR3 bases: TGTGCCAGCAGCCGGATACCGGGACAGGGCTCTGGAAACACCATATATTTT. It yields the protein CASSRIPGQGSGNTIYF. Filled out from reference TRBV7-9 and TRBJ1-3, the complete variable domain reads DTGVSQNPRHKITKRGQNVTFRCDPISEHNRLYWYRQTLGQGPEFLTYFQNEAQLEKSRLLSDRFSAERPKGSFSTLEIQRTEQGDSAMYLCASSRIPGQGSGNTIYFGEGSWLTVV.